One sample yielded the 3 T cell receptor beta chains listed below, sequenced in a study of T cells after yellow fever vaccination. TCRdb recomputed calls from the 5' RACE reads with MiXCR, one row per CDR3 protein. Of about 120,000 distinct CDR3 sequences detected, roughly 6.8% appear once; the ten largest clones hold approximately 2.7%. Sequenced material: CD4+ T cells sorted from PBMCs, taken about 41 days after the first yellow fever vaccination. The receptor source for this set is a man aged 18 to 29 who received the YFV17D yellow fever vaccine.

Ten or more counts support this clonotype. The V and J genes are TRBV7-2 and TRBJ1-2, with D possibly being TRBD1 (6 bases). The CDR3 is 13 residues long. CDR1 SGHTA and CDR2 FQGNSA come from the germline V gene. The V end was cut by 4 bases, the J end by 10 bases, with 16 bases between. The CDR3 protein is CASSSLGQTIYTF. CDR3 nucleotides: TGTGCCAGCAGCTCATTAGGACAGACTATCTACACCTTC.

A few counts support this clonotype. The CDR3 DNA is TGTGCCAGCAGCTTGGGGAGAAGAGGCCAAGAGACCCAGTACTTC. It codes for CASSLGRRGQETQYF. The rearrangement uses TRBV4-2 and TRBJ2-5; TRBD2 might be the D (5 bases). CDR3 size: 15 residues. With 5 bases removed from V and 1 base from J, the gap between germline ends came to 14 bases. Per germline, CDR1 LGHNA and CDR2 YNFKEQ.

The chain uses TRBV20-1 and TRBJ1-2, with 7 bases fitting TRBD1. The germline CDR1 and CDR2 sequences are DFQATT and SNEGSKA (reference sequence). The J segment lost 6 bases and the V segment lost 5 bases, leaving 12 bases of the junction unmatched. This CDR3 has 14 amino acids. The CDR3 is CSAAYSGTANGYTF. The DNA for the CDR3 is TGCAGTGCTGCATACTCCGGGACAGCTAATGGCTACACCTTC.